A selection of T cell receptor beta chains follows, all from one sample in a study of tumor-infiltrating lymphocytes in primary liver carcinoma. TCRdb ran MiXCR on the multiplex PCR reads and lists one entry per CDR3 protein. The sample carries about 120,000 distinct CDR3 sequences, 55% to 70% recorded once. Sequencing used tumor-adjacent normal liver tissue. These receptors were obtained from a woman aged 55-69 years with primary liver carcinoma and hepatitis B virus infection. The CDR3 runs from the conserved cysteine through the conserved F or W. The order of the fields is CDR3 DNA, CDR3 protein, V gene, D gene, clone size, J gene. D genes are given only for firm matches. The size field is filled for only some rows; it gives once, few, many or a size class.

TGTGCCAGTAGCCGACTAGCGCCGGGATACAATGGGCAGTTCTTC	CASSRLAPGYNGQFF	TRBV11-2	TRBD2	once	TRBJ2-1
TGTGCAAGCAGCTTGGGACAGGGATACACCCGGGAGTTGTTTTTT	CASSLGQGYTRELFF	TRBV11-2	TRBD1	.	TRBJ2-2
TGTGCCATCAGCCTAGGACAGGGCTTATTATTCAGTGGCTACACCTTC	CAISLGQGLLFSGYTF	TRBV10-3	TRBD1	.	TRBJ1-2
TGTACCAGCAGCTTTATGGATGGAAACACCGGGGAGCTGTTTTTT	CTSSFMDGNTGELFF	TRBV5-5	.	.	TRBJ2-2
TGTGCCAGCAGCTTAGATTGGGCTAACTATGGCTACACCTTC	CASSLDWANYGYTF	TRBV11-2	.	medium-sized	TRBJ1-2
TGTGACAGCAGTGAACTGTTCTTGAGGAGGGAACTGTTTTTT	CDSSELFLRRELFF	TRBV6-1	.	.	TRBJ2-2
TGTGCCAGCAGCCCCCCCGGGACTAGGGTGGGAGGAGAGACCCAGTACTTC	CASSPPGTRVGGETQYF	TRBV11-2	TRBD2	many	TRBJ2-5
TGTGCCGGCAGTTTGGGCCAGAACACTGAAGCTTTCTTT	CAGSLGQNTEAFF	TRBV27	.	.	TRBJ1-1
TGTGCCAGCAGCCCAGGGACTAGCGGGCTCTACGAGCAGTACTTC	CASSPGTSGLYEQYF	TRBV7-3	TRBD2	few	TRBJ2-7
TGTGCCAGCAGTTACTCACTAGCGGCGCCCACAGATACGCAGTATTTT	CASSYSLAAPTDTQYF	TRBV6-2/TRBV6-3	TRBD2	many	TRBJ2-3
TGTGCCAGCAGCTTAGCACGGAGAGCCTACGAGCAGTACTTC	CASSLARRAYEQYF	TRBV11-2	.	large	TRBJ2-7
TGTGCCAGCAGCCAGCGGTCCTACGAGCAGTACTTC	CASSQRSYEQYF	TRBV14	.	many	TRBJ2-7
TGCAGCGTTGAAGATCCCAAGGACCGGCTTGGCTACACCTTC	CSVEDPKDRLGYTF	TRBV29-1	.	.	TRBJ1-2
TGTGCCAGCGCTCCGGGCGGGGGGCCCTACAATGAGCAGTTCTTC	CASAPGGGPYNEQFF	TRBV28	TRBD2	many	TRBJ2-1
TGCGCCAGCAGCTTGGATGCGGGTGCGATGGGAGCCGAGCAGTTCTTC	CASSLDAGAMGAEQFF	TRBV5-1	.	.	TRBJ2-1
.	CSVGAGTGVGASF	TRBV29-1	.	.	TRBJ1-1
TGCAGCGTTTATCTTCTAATGGCCACAGAGACCCAGCACTTC	CSVYLLMATETQHF	TRBV29-1	.	.	TRBJ2-5
TGCAGCGTTGTTCATGGCGCATTTGGCGGGGAGCTGTTTTTT	CSVVHGAFGGELFF	TRBV29-1	.	many	TRBJ2-2
TGTGCCAGAGGACGGACAGGGGCCCCTCACTATGGCCACACCTTC	CARGRTGAPHYGHTF	TRBV12-3/TRBV12-4	TRBD1	.	TRBJ1-2
TGCGCCAGCAGCTTCAACGGGAGCCGGGATGAGCAGTTCTTC	CASSFNGSRDEQFF	TRBV5-1	.	.	TRBJ2-1
TGTGCCAGCAGCTTAACGGCCCAGGGGGCAAGTGGGGCCAACGTCCTGACTTTC	CASSLTAQGASGANVLTF	TRBV7-3	TRBD1	.	TRBJ2-6
TGTGCCAGCAGTTCCAACGGGGAGGAGGAGAGTGGTGAGCTGTTCTTC	CASSSNGEEESGELFF	TRBV28	.	.	TRBJ2-1
TGTGCCACGGCTCGACAGGCCCTACGAGCTATGACCGGGGAGCTGTTTTTT	CATARQALRAMTGELFF	TRBV28	.	many	TRBJ2-2
TGTGCCAGCATTAGAGGACAAGGCCCCCCCTTAGCAATTTACGAGCAGTACTTC	CASIRGQGPPLAIYEQYF	TRBV21-1	.	.	TRBJ2-7
TGCAGTGCTAGATGGGGGGTATACGAGCAGTACTTC	CSARWGVYEQYF	TRBV20-1	.	.	TRBJ2-7
TGCAGCGTTGAAGCGACCCTCGGACTAGCGGGAGGGCCGGGCCCGATCTACAATGAGCATTTCTTC	CSVEATLGLAGGPGPIYNEHFF	TRBV29-1	TRBD2	.	TRBJ2-1
TGCAGCGTTACTCCGGGAACCTACGAACAGTACTTT	CSVTPGTYEQYF	TRBV29-1	.	.	TRBJ2-7
TGTACCAGCAGCCCCCCAGAGGGCAGGGTGGGGAGCTACAAGCAGTACTTC	CTSSPPEGRVGSYKQYF	TRBV11-2	.	.	TRBJ2-7
TGCAGTGCTAGGCTGGCGGGAGGGCCGAGGACAGATACGCAGTATTTT	CSARLAGGPRTDTQYF	TRBV20-1	TRBD2	.	TRBJ2-3
TGTGCCAGCAGCTTTGTAATGAATACACCCCCTCACTTT	CASSFVMNTPPHF	TRBV11-2	.	.	TRBJ1-6
TGTGCCAGCAGTTTCGGTAGCTTAAATGAGCAGTTCTTC	CASSFGSLNEQFF	TRBV12-3/TRBV12-4	.	once	TRBJ2-1
TGCGCCAGCAGCTTGACTAGCGGGAGTGTGGAGACCCAGTACTTC	CASSLTSGSVETQYF	TRBV5-1	TRBD2	many	TRBJ2-5
TGTGCCAGCAGCTTAGCGATTCTAGCTTCGGCGTACGAGCAGTACTTC	CASSLAILASAYEQYF	TRBV7-2	.	.	TRBJ2-7
TGTGCCAATAGTCGGGACGGACTTTCCTACGAGCAATACTTC	CANSRDGLSYEQYF	TRBV11-2	.	.	TRBJ2-7
TGCGCCAGCAGCCAAGCCGGGACACTCATGGGTCAGCCCCAGTATTTT	CASSQAGTLMGQPQYF	TRBV4-1	.	.	TRBJ2-3
TGTGCCAGCAGCCTCGCTAGCGGGAGATTTCAGTACTTC	CASSLASGRFQYF	TRBV7-9	TRBD2	many	TRBJ2-4
TGTGCCAGCAGCTTAGGGACAGTAGACAATGAGCAGTTCTTC	CASSLGTVDNEQFF	TRBV7-9	.	few	TRBJ2-1
TGTGCCAGCAGCTTGGGCCTTTGGAGAGGAGGCAATCAGCCCCAGCATTTT	CASSLGLWRGGNQPQHF	TRBV5-5	.	.	TRBJ1-5
TGTGCCAGCAGCCGCCCGGGACAGGGTATATCTGGGGCCAACGTCCTGACTTTC	CASSRPGQGISGANVLTF	TRBV28	TRBD1	many	TRBJ2-6
TGTGCCAGCAATTACGCCATCCCCCGAGAGACCCAGCACTTC	CASNYAIPRETQHF	TRBV6-2/TRBV6-3	.	.	TRBJ2-5
TGTGCCAGCAGTTTGCGGACAGGGACTAGCGCAAACCACTTCTACGAGCAGTACTTC	CASSLRTGTSANHFYEQYF	TRBV6-5	TRBD2	many	TRBJ2-7
TGTGCCAGCGGCGGGTCTACTAGCCTAACCTCCTACGAGCAGTACTTC	CASGGSTSLTSYEQYF	TRBV12-3/TRBV12-4	.	.	TRBJ2-7
TGCGCCAGCAGCTTCCGGCAGGGCATGGTGGGCCAAGAGACCCAGTACTTC	CASSFRQGMVGQETQYF	TRBV5-1	.	few	TRBJ2-5